These T cell receptor beta chains were read from a single sample in a study of PD-1 blockade in classical Hodgkin lymphoma. The assay was immunoSEQ multiplex PCR, and TCRdb's table has in-frame clones only and misses some. The table lists approximately 49,000 clones, approximately 80% of them singletons. The sequencing here drew on peripheral blood mononuclear cells (PBMCs), taken before the fourth cycle of nivolumab. The receptors come from a human donor with classical Hodgkin lymphoma. Both conserved end residues are part of each CDR3. The order of the fields is V gene, D gene, clone size, J gene, CDR3 protein, CDR3 DNA. A D gene is named only where the DNA matches it firmly. The size of a clone is reported for some rows only, either as once, few or many, or as a class for expanded clones.

V: TRBV18; D: -; size: few; J: TRBJ2-7; CDR3: CASSEGVHEQYF; DNA: TGTGCCAGCTCCGAGGGGGTACACGAGCAGTACTTC
V: TRBV15; D: -; size: -; J: TRBJ1-2; CDR3: CATSRSLIGGYTF; DNA: TGTGCCACCAGCAGAAGCTTGATCGGCGGCTACACCTTC
V: TRBV19; D: TRBD1; size: once; J: TRBJ1-3; CDR3: CASSTYGTGEGNTIYF; DNA: TGTGCCAGTAGTACTTACGGGACAGGAGAAGGAAACACCATATATTTT
V: TRBV19; D: -; size: -; J: TRBJ2-3; CDR3: CASSPGRRSTDTQYF; DNA: TGTGCCAGTAGTCCGGGACGGCGGAGCACAGATACGCAGTATTTT
V: TRBV7-9; D: -; size: -; J: TRBJ1-2; CDR3: CASSFGDSSLGGYTF; DNA: TGTGCCAGCAGCTTCGGTGACAGTTCGTTGGGTGGCTACACCTTC
V: TRBV30; D: TRBD2; size: -; J: TRBJ2-7; CDR3: CAWSPPPRLARTYEQYF; DNA: TGTGCCTGGAGCCCCCCCCCAAGACTAGCGAGAACCTACGAGCAGTACTTC
V: TRBV27; D: TRBD1; size: -; J: TRBJ2-2; CDR3: CASTYYGTGGTGELFF; DNA: TGTGCCAGCACCTATTACGGGACAGGGGGAACCGGGGAGCTGTTTTTT
V: TRBV9; D: -; size: -; J: TRBJ1-2; CDR3: CASSVAGEGYGYTF; DNA: TGTGCCAGCAGCGTAGCAGGGGAGGGGTATGGCTACACCTTC
V: TRBV7-8; D: -; size: -; J: TRBJ1-2; CDR3: CASSRRQKRRSYGYTF; DNA: TGTGCCAGCAGCCGCAGACAGAAACGCCGGTCTTATGGCTACACCTTC
V: TRBV9; D: TRBD1; size: -; J: TRBJ1-2; CDR3: CASSVVTGGGGYTF; DNA: TGTGCCAGCAGCGTAGTGACAGGGGGCGGCGGCTACACCTTC
V: TRBV6-5; D: -; size: once; J: TRBJ1-6; CDR3: CASSSPLSRNSPLHF; DNA: TGTGCCAGCAGTTCCCCGTTGTCTCGAAATTCACCCCTCCACTTT
V: TRBV5-6; D: TRBD1; size: -; J: TRBJ2-1; CDR3: CASSGTGSYNEQFF; DNA: TGTGCCAGCAGTGGGACAGGGAGCTACAATGAGCAGTTCTTC
V: TRBV18; D: TRBD2; size: -; J: TRBJ2-1; CDR3: CASRETSGGLGEQFF; DNA: TGTGCCAGCCGAGAGACTAGCGGGGGGCTGGGTGAGCAGTTCTTC
V: TRBV10-3; D: TRBD2; size: -; J: TRBJ2-2; CDR3: CAISVPAGVNTGELFF; DNA: TGTGCCATCAGTGTCCCCGCGGGAGTAAACACCGGGGAGCTGTTTTTT
V: TRBV2; D: -; size: -; J: TRBJ1-1; CDR3: CASSGGEAFF; DNA: TGTGCCAGCAGTGGGGGTGAAGCTTTCTTT
V: TRBV23-1; D: -; size: -; J: TRBJ2-4; CDR3: CASSQYELAKNIQYF; DNA: TGCGCCAGCAGTCAATACGAACTAGCCAAAAACATTCAGTACTTC
V: TRBV2; D: -; size: -; J: TRBJ1-5; CDR3: CASSTGYSNQPQHF; DNA: TGTGCCAGCAGCACTGGGTATAGCAATCAGCCCCAGCATTTT
V: TRBV7-2; D: -; size: once; J: TRBJ1-2; CDR3: CASSTFAGAHGYTF; DNA: TGTGCCAGCAGCACCTTTGCTGGGGCACATGGCTACACCTTC
V: TRBV6-5; D: -; size: -; J: TRBJ2-7; CDR3: CASREGRRDEQYF; DNA: TGTGCCAGCAGGGAGGGCAGGCGGGACGAGCAGTACTTC
V: TRBV5-6; D: -; size: -; J: TRBJ2-1; CDR3: CASSLNPGDEQFF; DNA: TGTGCCAGCAGTCTCAACCCAGGTGATGAGCAGTTCTTC
V: TRBV7-2; D: -; size: -; J: TRBJ2-2; CDR3: CASSLRRENTGELFF; DNA: TGTGCCAGCAGCTTACGGCGGGAGAACACCGGGGAGCTGTTTTTT
V: TRBV7-9; D: -; size: once; J: TRBJ2-2; CDR3: CASSLGRTGELFF; DNA: TGTGCCAGCAGCTTAGGCAGGACCGGGGAGCTGTTTTTT
V: TRBV7-7; D: TRBD2; size: -; J: TRBJ2-1; CDR3: CASSLASGAYNEQFF; DNA: TGTGCCAGCAGCTTAGCTAGCGGGGCCTACAATGAGCAGTTCTTC
V: TRBV5-6; D: -; size: few; J: TRBJ2-1; CDR3: CASSSSSREQFF; DNA: TGTGCCAGCAGCTCTTCTAGCAGGGAGCAGTTCTTC
V: TRBV2; D: -; size: -; J: TRBJ1-5; CDR3: CASNGQPNQPQHF; DNA: TGTGCCAGCAATGGACAGCCCAATCAGCCCCAGCATTTT
V: TRBV30; D: -; size: -; J: TRBJ1-1; CDR3: CAWSSGVGTEAFF; DNA: TGTGCCTGGAGTTCAGGGGTGGGCACTGAAGCTTTCTTT
V: TRBV6-5; D: -; size: few; J: TRBJ1-2; CDR3: CASSYPSLYGYTF; DNA: TGTGCCAGCAGTTACCCGTCGCTCTATGGCTACACCTTC
V: TRBV27; D: TRBD1; size: -; J: TRBJ1-5; CDR3: CASSLVGTGLGQPQHF; DNA: TGTGCCAGCAGTTTGGTAGGGACAGGGTTAGGTCAGCCCCAGCATTTT
V: TRBV9; D: TRBD2; size: -; J: TRBJ2-1; CDR3: CASSLRGAGGYNEQFF; DNA: TGTGCCAGCAGCCTCAGGGGCGCGGGGGGTTACAATGAGCAGTTCTTC
V: TRBV29-1; D: -; size: -; J: TRBJ2-3; CDR3: CSGEEGADTQYF; DNA: TGCAGCGGAGAGGAGGGTGCAGATACGCAGTATTTT
V: TRBV7-9; D: -; size: -; J: TRBJ1-1; CDR3: CASSPTQNTEAFF; DNA: TGTGCCAGCAGCCCGACACAGAACACTGAAGCTTTCTTT